This section outlines one T cell receptor beta chain sequence together with its context. The antigen remains unidentified. The entry originates in a study of CD8 T cells in ankylosing spondylitis. Findings of the study overall: Significantly higher representation of disease-linked clones was reported for matched ankylosing spondylitis synovial fluid.

A quantitative 5'-RACE method, one with molecular barcodes, was used to make TCR beta libraries. TCRdb re-called the 5' RACE reads through MiXCR, storing one row per CDR3 protein. The top ten clones hold about a tenth of a sample with over 95,000 distinct CDR3 sequences, 8% to 10% of them seen once. From germline, CDR1 is SQVTM and CDR2 ANQGSEA. Trimming cost V 0 bases and J 5 bases; bases outside gene matches: 10. This CDR3 is built from 16 residues. The chain recombines TRBV29-1 with TRBJ2-3; 8 nucleotides align to TRBD2. The origin of this receptor is a male donor with ankylosing spondylitis or in good health (not recorded which). Sequenced material: blood, either unsorted or a sorted T cell fraction (not recorded which). The CDR3 loop is CSVEDPPGLGVDTQYF. The CDR3 DNA follows: TGCAGCGTTGAAGACCCCCCGGGACTAGGAGTAGATACGCAGTATTTT.